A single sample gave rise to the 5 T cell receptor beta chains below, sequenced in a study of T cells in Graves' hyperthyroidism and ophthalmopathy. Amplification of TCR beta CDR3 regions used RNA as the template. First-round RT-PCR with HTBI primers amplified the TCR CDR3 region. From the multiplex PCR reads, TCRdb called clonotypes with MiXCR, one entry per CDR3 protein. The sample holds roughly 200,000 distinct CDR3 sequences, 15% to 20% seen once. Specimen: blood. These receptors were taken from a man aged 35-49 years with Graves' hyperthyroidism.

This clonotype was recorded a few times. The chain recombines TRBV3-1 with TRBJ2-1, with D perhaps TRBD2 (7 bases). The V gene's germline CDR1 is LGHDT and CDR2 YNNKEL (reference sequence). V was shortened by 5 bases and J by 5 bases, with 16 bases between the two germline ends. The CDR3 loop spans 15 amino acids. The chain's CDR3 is CASSYWGGRHNEQFF. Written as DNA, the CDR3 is TGTGCCAGCAGCTATTGGGGGGGCCGCCACAATGAGCAGTTCTTC.

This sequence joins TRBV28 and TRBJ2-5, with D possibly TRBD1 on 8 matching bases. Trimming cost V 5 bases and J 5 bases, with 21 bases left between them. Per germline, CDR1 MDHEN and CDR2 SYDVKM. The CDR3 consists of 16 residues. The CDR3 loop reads CASSATTSRGLETQYF. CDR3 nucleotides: TGTGCCAGCAGTGCCACGACTAGCAGGGGGCTGGAGACCCAGTACTTC.

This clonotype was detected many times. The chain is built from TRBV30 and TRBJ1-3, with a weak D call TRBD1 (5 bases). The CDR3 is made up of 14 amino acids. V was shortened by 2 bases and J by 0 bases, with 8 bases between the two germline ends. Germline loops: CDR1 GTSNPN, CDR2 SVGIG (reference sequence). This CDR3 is CAWSLGTSGNTIYF. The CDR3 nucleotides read TGTGCCTGGAGTCTTGGGACCTCTGGAAACACCATATATTTT.

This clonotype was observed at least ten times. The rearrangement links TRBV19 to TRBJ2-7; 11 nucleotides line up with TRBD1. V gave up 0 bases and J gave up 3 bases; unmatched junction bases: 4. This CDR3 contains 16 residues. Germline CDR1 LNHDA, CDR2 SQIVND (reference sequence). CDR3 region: CASSIEAGQGVYEQYF. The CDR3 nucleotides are TGTGCCAGTAGTATAGAGGCGGGACAGGGGGTCTACGAGCAGTACTTC.

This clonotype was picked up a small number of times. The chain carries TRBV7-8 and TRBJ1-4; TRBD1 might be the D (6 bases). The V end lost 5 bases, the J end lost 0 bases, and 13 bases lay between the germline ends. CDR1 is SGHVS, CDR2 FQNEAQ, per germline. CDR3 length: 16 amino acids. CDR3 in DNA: TGTGCCAGCAGCCTCAGGTGGACAGCAACTAATGAAAAACTGTTTTTT. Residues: CASSLRWTATNEKLFF.